The rows below give T cell receptor beta chains drawn from one sample of a study of cytomegalovirus exposure and HLA in healthy donors. The assay was immunoSEQ multiplex PCR, and TCRdb's table has in-frame clones only and misses some. The repertoire has about 140,000 clones, roughly 73% of them found once; the top ten carry roughly 12%. Sequencing was performed on PBMCs. The receptors stem from a young man in good health and CMV-seropositive. Each CDR3 is given with its conserved first and last residue. Fields, in order: J gene, clone size, D gene, V gene, CDR3 protein, CDR3 DNA. D genes are given only for firm matches. The size of a clone is reported for some rows only, either as once, few or many, or as a class for expanded clones.

J: TRBJ2-3; size: once; D: .; V: TRBV9; CDR3: CASSGREPADTQYF; DNA: TGTGCCAGCAGCGGACGGGAGCCCGCAGATACGCAGTATTTT
J: TRBJ1-1; size: .; D: .; V: TRBV18; CDR3: CASSPERARVTAEAFF; DNA: TGTGCCAGCTCACCGGAGAGGGCCCGGGTCACAGCTGAAGCTTTCTTT
J: TRBJ2-2; size: .; D: .; V: TRBV6-6; CDR3: CASSYSRGTTGELFF; DNA: TGTGCCAGCAGTTACTCGAGAGGCACCACCGGGGAGCTGTTTTTT
J: TRBJ1-1; size: .; D: TRBD1; V: TRBV15; CDR3: CATSLEVVGTGVDTEAFF; DNA: TGTGCCACCAGCCTTGAGGTCGTCGGGACAGGGGTGGACACTGAAGCTTTCTTT
J: TRBJ2-7; size: .; D: TRBD1; V: TRBV15; CDR3: CATSRATGRTYEQYF; DNA: TGTGCCACCAGCAGAGCGACAGGGCGGACCTACGAGCAGTACTTC
J: TRBJ2-1; size: .; D: TRBD2; V: TRBV29-1; CDR3: CSVDPREGKVDEQFF; DNA: TGCAGCGTAGACCCCAGGGAGGGAAAAGTGGATGAGCAGTTCTTC
J: TRBJ2-3; size: few; D: TRBD2; V: TRBV5-1; CDR3: CASSLGAGGPRDTQYF; DNA: TGCGCCAGCAGCTTGGGGGCGGGAGGGCCGCGAGATACGCAGTATTTT
J: TRBJ1-1; size: .; D: .; V: TRBV5-1; CDR3: CASSTDGVAGLNTEAFF; DNA: TGCGCCAGCAGTACGGATGGCGTGGCGGGATTGAACACTGAAGCTTTCTTT
J: TRBJ1-5; size: few; D: .; V: TRBV28; CDR3: CASRPTRNQPQHF; DNA: TGTGCCAGCAGGCCCACGCGAAATCAGCCCCAGCATTTT
J: TRBJ2-1; size: once; D: .; V: TRBV28; CDR3: CASSYSVPYNEQFF; DNA: TGTGCCAGCAGTTATAGCGTTCCCTACAATGAGCAGTTCTTC